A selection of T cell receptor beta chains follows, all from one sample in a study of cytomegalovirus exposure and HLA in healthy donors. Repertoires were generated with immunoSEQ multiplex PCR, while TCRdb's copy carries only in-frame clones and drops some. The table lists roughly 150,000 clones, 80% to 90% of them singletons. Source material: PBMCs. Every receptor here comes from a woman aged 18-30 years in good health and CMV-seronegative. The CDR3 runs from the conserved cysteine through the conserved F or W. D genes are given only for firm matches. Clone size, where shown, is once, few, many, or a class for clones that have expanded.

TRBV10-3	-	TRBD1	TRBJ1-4	CAIRGTANEKLFF	TGTGCCATCAGGGGGACAGCGAATGAAAAACTGTTTTTT
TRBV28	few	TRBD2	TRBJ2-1	CASSSPGTSGGSLSYNEQFF	TGTGCCAGCAGTTCACCTGGGACTAGCGGGGGTTCGCTCTCCTACAATGAGCAGTTCTTC
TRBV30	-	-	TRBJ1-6	CAWSVRGVLLGALHF	TGTGCCTGGAGTGTACGGGGGGTACTCCTCGGGGCCCTCCACTTT
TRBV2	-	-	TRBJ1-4	CASSETGAGLEKLFF	TGTGCCAGCAGTGAGACTGGGGCGGGACTTGAAAAACTGTTTTTT
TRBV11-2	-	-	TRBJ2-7	CASSLSSRGPQYEQYF	TGTGCCAGCAGCTTATCCTCTAGAGGCCCCCAATACGAGCAGTACTTC
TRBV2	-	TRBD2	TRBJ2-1	CASSGGLAGYNEQFF	TGTGCCAGCAGTGGCGGACTAGCGGGGTACAATGAGCAGTTCTTC
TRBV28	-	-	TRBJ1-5	CASSLGREGNQPQHF	TGTGCCAGCAGTTTAGGCAGGGAGGGCAATCAGCCCCAGCATTTT
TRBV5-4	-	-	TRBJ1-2	CASSSRAENGYTF	TGTGCCAGCAGCTCCAGGGCGGAGAATGGCTACACCTTC
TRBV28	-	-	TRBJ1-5	CASTLPQGSNQPQHF	TGTGCCAGCACCCTACCCCAGGGGAGCAATCAGCCCCAGCATTTT
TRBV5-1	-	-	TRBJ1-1	CASSLGIQVGGTEAFF	TGCGCCAGCAGCTTGGGTATTCAGGTAGGAGGCACTGAAGCTTTCTTT
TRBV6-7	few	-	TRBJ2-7	CASSPESGYEQYF	TGTGCCAGCAGTCCGGAGTCCGGTTACGAGCAGTACTTC
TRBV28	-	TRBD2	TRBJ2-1	CASNSGGSSYNEQFF	TGTGCCAGCAACAGCGGGGGAAGCTCCTACAATGAGCAGTTCTTC
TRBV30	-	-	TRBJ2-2	CAWSGRLWSGELFF	TGTGCCTGGAGTGGCAGGTTGTGGTCCGGGGAGCTGTTTTTT
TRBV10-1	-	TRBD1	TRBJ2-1	CASSRDRGPVSYNEQFF	TGCGCCAGCAGCCGGGACAGGGGCCCCGTTTCCTACAATGAGCAGTTCTTC
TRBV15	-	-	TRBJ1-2	CATSREGGGYTF	TGTGCCACCAGCAGAGAGGGCGGGGGCTACACCTTC
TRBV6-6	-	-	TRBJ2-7	CASRQDEGVGEQYF	TGTGCCAGCAGGCAAGATGAAGGGGTGGGCGAGCAGTACTTC
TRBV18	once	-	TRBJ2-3	CASSQGGTATDTQYF	TGTGCCAGTTCGCAGGGCGGGACTGCCACAGATACGCAGTATTTT
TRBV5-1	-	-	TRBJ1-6	CASSLAGRGNSPLHF	TGCGCCAGCAGCTTGGCCGGCAGGGGAAATTCACCCCTCCACTTT
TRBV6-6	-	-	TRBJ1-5	CASREDPTGFRTQHF	TGTGCCAGCAGAGAAGACCCGACAGGCTTCAGGACCCAGCATTTT
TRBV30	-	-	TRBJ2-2	CAWGPHLPGNTGELFF	TGTGCCTGGGGCCCCCACTTACCGGGAAACACCGGGGAGCTGTTTTTT
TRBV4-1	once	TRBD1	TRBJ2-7	CASSQLGRGSYEQYF	TGCGCCAGCAGCCAACTGGGCAGGGGGTCCTACGAGCAGTACTTC
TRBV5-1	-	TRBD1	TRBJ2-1	CASSLEGTGWDEQFF	TGCGCCAGCAGCTTGGAGGGGACAGGCTGGGATGAGCAGTTCTTC
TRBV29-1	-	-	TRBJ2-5	CSVEAGGETQYF	TGCAGCGTTGAGGCCGGAGGGGAGACCCAGTACTTC
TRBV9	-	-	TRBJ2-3	CASSVESLADTQYF	TGTGCCAGCAGCGTAGAGAGCCTTGCAGATACGCAGTATTTT
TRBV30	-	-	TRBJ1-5	CAWSRGTNQPQHF	TGTGCCTGGAGTAGGGGCACGAATCAGCCCCAGCATTTT
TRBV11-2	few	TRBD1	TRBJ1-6	CASSFETGTNSPLHF	TGTGCCAGCAGCTTCGAGACAGGGACCAATTCACCCCTCCACTTT
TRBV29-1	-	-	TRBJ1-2	CSVEDVQKINRRDGYTF	TGCAGCGTTGAAGACGTACAGAAGATTAACAGGCGCGATGGCTACACCTTC
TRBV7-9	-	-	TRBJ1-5	CASRETENQPQHF	TGTGCCAGCAGGGAGACGGAGAATCAGCCCCAGCATTTT
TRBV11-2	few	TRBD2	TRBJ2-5	CASSLGPSGREYLGETQYF	TGTGCCAGCAGCTTAGGTCCTAGCGGGCGGGAATACCTTGGAGAGACCCAGTACTTC
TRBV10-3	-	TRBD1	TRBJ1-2	CAITRQGENYGYTF	TGTGCCATCACTCGACAGGGAGAAAACTATGGCTACACCTTC
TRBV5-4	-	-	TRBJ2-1	CASSTGVPYNEQFF	TGTGCCAGCAGCACGGGAGTCCCCTACAATGAGCAGTTCTTC
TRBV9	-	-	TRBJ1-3	CASSAGVGGNTIYF	TGTGCCAGCAGCGCAGGGGTGGGGGGAAACACCATATATTTT
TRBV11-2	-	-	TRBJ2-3	CASRSEADTQYF	TGTGCCAGCAGGTCCGAGGCGGATACGCAGTATTTT
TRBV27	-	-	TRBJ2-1	CASSLSSRRDEQFF	TGTGCCAGCAGTTTATCATCGCGACGGGATGAGCAGTTCTTC
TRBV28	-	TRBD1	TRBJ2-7	CASGGTGSSYEQYF	TGTGCCAGCGGTGGGACAGGGAGCTCCTACGAGCAGTACTTC
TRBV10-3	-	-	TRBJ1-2	CAISESSGGGYTF	TGTGCCATCAGTGAGTCTTCGGGGGGCGGTTACACCTTC
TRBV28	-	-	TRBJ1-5	CASEERGFYSNQPQHF	TGTGCCAGCGAGGAACGGGGGTTTTATAGCAATCAGCCCCAGCATTTT
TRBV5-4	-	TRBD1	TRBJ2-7	CASSRTGVYEQYF	TGTGCCAGCAGCAGGACAGGGGTCTACGAGCAGTACTTC
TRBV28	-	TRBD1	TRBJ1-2	CASSLFKATGVYGYTF	TGTGCCAGCAGTTTATTCAAGGCAACAGGGGTGTATGGCTACACCTTC
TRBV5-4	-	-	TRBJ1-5	CASSFHGELNQPQHF	TGTGCCAGCAGCTTCCACGGAGAACTTAATCAGCCCCAGCATTTT
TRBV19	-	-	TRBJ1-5	CASSQGIMLRFGGQPQHF	TGTGCCAGTAGTCAGGGCATAATGTTGAGGTTCGGCGGTCAGCCCCAGCATTTT
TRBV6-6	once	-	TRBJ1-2	CASIRSRADGYTF	TGTGCCAGCATCCGAAGCAGGGCTGATGGCTACACCTTC
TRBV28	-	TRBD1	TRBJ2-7	CASSLRDSYYEQYF	TGTGCCAGCAGCCTCCGGGACAGTTACTACGAGCAGTACTTC
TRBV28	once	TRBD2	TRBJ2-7	CASSQTSGVSYEQYF	TGTGCCAGCAGCCAAACTAGCGGGGTCTCCTACGAGCAGTACTTC
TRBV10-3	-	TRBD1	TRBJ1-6	CAISESQGAPLHF	TGTGCCATCAGTGAGTCGCAGGGGGCGCCCCTCCACTTT
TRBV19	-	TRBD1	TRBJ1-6	CASTAGQDNSPLHF	TGTGCCAGTACCGCGGGACAGGATAATTCACCCCTCCACTTT
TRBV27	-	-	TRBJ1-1	CASSLSRNTEAFF	TGTGCCAGCAGTTTATCTCGGAACACTGAAGCTTTCTTT